This T cell receptor beta chain was documented in a study of blood T cell repertoires in COVID-19. Study information: The United States, Italy and Spain were the sources of the acute and convalescent COVID-19 samples. PBMCs, B-cell-depleted T cells, or T cells provided the cDNA or gDNA that made up the material.

This clone has just one count. Authors' data handling: Reference gene primers were amplified, and this amplification served to estimate nucleated cell counts. Assay: immunoSEQ multiplex PCR; the TCRdb copy retains only in-frame clones and omits some. Clone size and the V and J calls come from that table; the DNA yielded D and trimming. The table includes 150,000 to 200,000 clones, 70% to 90% detected once. V lost 5 bases, J lost 11 bases, and 12 bases lay in between. The CDR3 covers 12 residues. Germline lookup yields CDR1 SGHVS and CDR2 FQNEAQ. This clonotype was sampled from a man between 18 and 29 years old with acute or convalescent COVID-19. Material: peripheral blood. The J gene is TRBJ1-4, the V gene TRBV7-8; D call uncertain. The CDR3 reads CASSISQVKLFF. The CDR3 nucleotides are TGTGCCAGCAGCATATCCCAGGTCAAACTGTTTTTT.